These 21 T cell receptor beta chains came from one sample sequenced in a study of monozygotic twins with cystic fibrosis. TCRdb's table, derived via immunoSEQ multiplex PCR, lists solely in-frame clones and lacks some. Among around 35,000 clones listed, under 90% were seen once. Sequencing was done on a sample of blood. The receptors originated from a girl aged 2-15 years with cystic fibrosis.

The rearrangement uses TRBV30 and TRBJ1-1; 9 bases fit TRBD1. The CDR3 loop spans 13 amino acids. CDR1 GTSNPN and CDR2 SVGIG come from the germline V gene (reference sequence). V trimming: 1 base; J trimming: 5 bases; junction bases outside the gene matches: 2. The CDR3 nucleotides are TGTGCCTGGAGTGGACAGGGGGAAACTGAAGCTTTCTTT. Amino acids: CAWSGQGETEAFF.

The J gene is TRBJ2-1, the V gene TRBV4-3, with no clear D. V lost 0 bases and J lost 4, with 7 bases in between. Looked up from germline, CDR1 is LGHNA and CDR2 is YSLEER. CDR3 length: 14 residues. The CDR3 nucleotides are TGCGCCAGCAGCCAAGAGGGCAAGTACAATGAGCAGTTCTTC. Its translation is CASSQEGKYNEQFF.

The chain joins TRBV19 to TRBJ1-2, with D tentatively TRBD1 (6 bases). V lost 5 bases and J lost 10, with 23 bases in between. The length of the CDR3 is 15 residues. In germline, CDR1 is LNHDA, CDR2 SQIVND (reference sequence). CDR3: CASSVNPTGLSDYTF. The CDR3 DNA reads TGTGCCAGTAGTGTTAACCCGACAGGCCTTTCAGACTACACCTTC.

The chain links TRBV9 to TRBJ1-6; perhaps TRBD1 as D (5 bases). V shed 0 bases and J shed 8 bases, with 15 bases lying between them. CDR3 size: 16 residues. Per the germline V gene, CDR1 is SGDLS and CDR2 is YYNGEE. DNA for the CDR3: TGTGCCAGCAGCGTAGCCCAGGGTGCTAGGGATTCACCCCTCCACTTT. Residues: CASSVAQGARDSPLHF. Drawing the rest from reference TRBV9 and TRBJ1-6, the complete variable domain is DSGVTQTPKHLITATGQRVTLRCSPRSGDLSVYWYQQSLDQGLQFLIQYYNGEERAKGNILERFSAQQFPDLHSELNLSSLELGDSALYFCASSVAQGARDSPLHFGNGTRLTVT.

This clone was seen a single time. The chain uses TRBV11-2 and TRBJ2-7; 10 nucleotides match TRBD2. In germline, CDR1 is SGHAT, CDR2 FQNNGV. The V and J ends lost 5 bases and 1 base, in that order; junction bases with no gene match: 5. The CDR3 consists of 15 residues. This chain's CDR3 is CASSPSGGGSYEQYF. The CDR3 DNA reads TGTGCCAGCAGCCCTAGCGGGGGAGGGTCCTACGAGCAGTACTTC.

The rearrangement uses TRBV7-9 and TRBJ2-1; D remains unclear. The CDR3 is 14 residues long. With 3 bases removed from V and 0 bases from J, the gap between germline ends came to 6 bases. Per the germline V gene, CDR1 is SEHNR and CDR2 is FQNEAQ (reference sequence). CDR3 nucleotide sequence: TGTGCCAGCAGCTTGGTGGTCTCCTACAATGAGCAGTTCTTC. Translating gives CASSLVVSYNEQFF.

The chain links TRBV7-9 to TRBJ1-1; D remains ambiguous. Germline V gene lookup returns CDR1 SEHNR and CDR2 FQNEAQ (reference sequence). This CDR3 region has 15 residues. The V gene lost 5 bases and the J gene lost 2 bases, with 15 bases spanning the gap. The CDR3 coding sequence is TGTGCCAGCAGCCGGGTCGTCCCGACCAACACTGAAGCTTTCTTT. Residues: CASSRVVPTNTEAFF.

This chain uses TRBV13 with TRBJ2-7; the D is unclear. V gave up 3 bases and J gave up 4 bases, with 13 bases separating them. CDR3 length equals 14 residues. Per germline, CDR1 PRHDT and CDR2 FYEKMQ (reference sequence). DNA of the CDR3: TGTGCCAGCAGCTTGGTTGGGCGATTGTACGAGCAGTACTTC. Translating gives CASSLVGRLYEQYF.

Here the CDR3 DNA reads TGTGCCAGCAGTCCCGGACATACTACAGATACGCAGTATTTT. This translates into CASSPGHTTDTQYF. The genes are TRBV6-5 and TRBJ2-3; tentative D call: TRBD1 (5 bases). The CDR3 has 14 residues. Trimming took off 5 bases at V and 3 bases at J, with 12 bases between the two ends. Germline V gives CDR1 MNHEY, CDR2 SVGAGI.

J is TRBJ1-1 and V is TRBV27, with 8 bases aligning to TRBD1. CDR3 length: 15 residues. V was pared by 4 bases and J by 8 bases, with 12 bases of the junction left unmatched. Germline V gives CDR1 MNHEY, CDR2 SMNVEV (reference sequence). The CDR3 reads CASSWTGRGREEAFF. The CDR3 nucleotides are TGTGCCAGCAGTTGGACAGGGAGGGGGAGGGAGGAAGCTTTCTTT.

The rearrangement joins TRBV19 to TRBJ1-1; D gene ambiguous. CDR1 and CDR2 from the germline V gene are LNHDA and SQIVND (reference sequence). This CDR3 has 12 amino acids. V lost 5 bases to trimming and J lost 8 bases, with 12 bases between them. The CDR3 DNA follows: TGTGCCAGTAGTCCGTATGGATCCGAAGCTTTCTTT. Translation: CASSPYGSEAFF. The whole variable domain, remainder taken from reference TRBV19 and TRBJ1-1, is DGGITQSPKYLFRKEGQNVTLSCEQNLNHDAMYWYRQDPGQGLRLIYYSQIVNDFQKGDIAEGYSVSREKKESFPLTVTSAQKNPTAFYLCASSPYGSEAFFGQGTRLTVV.

The chain carries TRBV9 and TRBJ1-5; D is unresolved. The germline V gene encodes CDR1 SGDLS and CDR2 YYNGEE. Between the trimmed V and J ends, which lost 2 bases and 2 bases, there was a span of 5 bases. CDR3 size: 13 residues. CDR3 sequence: CASSVSGNQPQHF. The DNA of the CDR3 is TGTGCCAGCAGCGTCTCGGGCAATCAGCCCCAGCATTTT.

V is TRBV6-5 and J is TRBJ1-2; 7 bases fit TRBD1. The CDR3 covers 12 residues. Germline values: CDR1 MNHEY, CDR2 SVGAGI. Trimming cost V 5 bases and J 4 bases; bases outside gene matches: 1. This CDR3 reads CASSRTGYGYTF. Here the CDR3 DNA reads TGTGCCAGCAGTCGGACAGGCTATGGCTACACCTTC.

This chain connects TRBV5-6 to TRBJ1-1, with 10 bases identical to TRBD1. The CDR3 contains 13 residues. CDR1 is SGHDT and CDR2 is YYEEEE in the germline V gene. V trimming: 1 base; J trimming: 10 bases; junction bases outside the gene matches: 4. As DNA, the CDR3 is TGTGCCAGCAGCTTGTGGACAGGGGGAACAGCTTTCTTT. As protein: CASSLWTGGTAFF. The full variable domain, completed using reference TRBV5-6 and TRBJ1-1, is DAGVTQSPTHLIKTRGQQVTLRCSPKSGHDTVSWYQQALGQGPQFIFQYYEEEERQRGNFPDRFSGHQFPNYSSELNVNALLLGDSALYLCASSLWTGGTAFFGQGTRLTVV.

This rearrangement joins TRBV5-1 to TRBJ2-1; maybe TRBD2 (6 bases). Germline V CDR1 and CDR2: SGHRS, YFSETQ. The CDR3 runs to 15 residues. The ends were cut back, 0 bases at V and 7 bases at J, with 14 bases in the middle. DNA of the CDR3: TGCGCCAGCAGCTTGGAGGGACTCCCCAATAATGAGCAGTTCTTC. As protein: CASSLEGLPNNEQFF.

DNA for the CDR3: TGCGCCAGCAGCCAAGGGGGCGGAAGGTACCAAGAGACCCAGTACTTC. As protein: CASSQGGGRYQETQYF. The chain uses TRBV4-1 and TRBJ2-5, with D tentatively TRBD1 (5 bases). The V gene lost 1 base and the J gene lost 0 bases, with 12 bases spanning the gap. The V gene's germline CDR1 is MGHRA and CDR2 YSYEKL. The CDR3 is 16 residues long.

J is TRBJ2-1 and V is TRBV7-2, with D possibly matching TRBD2 (6 bases). Trimming pared 1 base from V and 6 bases from J, leaving 16 bases between. Germline V gives CDR1 SGHTA, CDR2 FQGNSA. The CDR3 totals 16 residues. CDR3 sequence reads: CASSLVGSGDPNEQFF. CDR3 DNA: TGTGCCAGCAGCTTAGTGGGATCGGGGGACCCCAATGAGCAGTTCTTC.

The chain couples TRBV9 to TRBJ2-3; D is unclear. CDR3 length: 15 residues. Trimming took 0 bases from V and 2 from J, leaving 10 bases between them. Germline V gives CDR1 SGDLS, CDR2 YYNGEE. The DNA of the CDR3 is TGTGCCAGCAGCGTAGTAGGAGCCCCCACAGATACGCAGTATTTT. It is translated as CASSVVGAPTDTQYF.

The chain is built from TRBV27 and TRBJ1-1; D uncertain. V was pared by 3 bases and J by 5 bases, with 10 bases between. Germline CDR1 reads MNHEY; CDR2 reads SMNVEV (reference sequence). The CDR3 length is 13 residues. CDR3 loop: CASSFRGKTEAFF. In DNA form, the CDR3 reads TGTGCCAGCAGTTTTAGAGGAAAGACTGAAGCTTTCTTT.

The V call is TRBV30, the J call TRBJ1-2; unclear D gene. Trimming cost V 2 bases and J 11 bases, with 12 bases left between them. Germline V gene data show CDR1 as GTSNPN and CDR2 as SVGIG (reference sequence). There are 11 residues in the CDR3. The CDR3 region has the DNA TGTGCCTGGAGTAGGCGGGAACCTTACACCTTC. Residues: CAWSRREPYTF.

V is TRBV5-1 and J is TRBJ1-2; a weak D match, TRBD1 (5 bases). CDR1 and CDR2 (germline): SGHRS, YFSETQ. The CDR3 is 14 residues long. Between the trimmed V and J ends, which lost 0 bases and 8 bases, there was a span of 14 bases. The CDR3 DNA reads as TGCGCCAGCAGCTTGGGACAGCCGGTGGGCGGCTACACCTTC. This translates into CASSLGQPVGGYTF.